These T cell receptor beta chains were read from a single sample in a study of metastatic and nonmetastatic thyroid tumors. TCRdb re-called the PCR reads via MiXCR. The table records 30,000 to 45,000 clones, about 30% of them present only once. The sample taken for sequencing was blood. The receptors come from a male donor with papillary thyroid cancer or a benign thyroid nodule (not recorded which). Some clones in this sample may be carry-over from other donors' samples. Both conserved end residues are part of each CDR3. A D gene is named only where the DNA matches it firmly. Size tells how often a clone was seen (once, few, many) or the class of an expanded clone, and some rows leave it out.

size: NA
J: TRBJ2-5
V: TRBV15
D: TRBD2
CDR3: CATSKPGTSGGQETQYF
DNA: TGTGCCACCAGCAAACCCGGGACTAGCGGGGGGCAAGAGACCCAGTACTTC

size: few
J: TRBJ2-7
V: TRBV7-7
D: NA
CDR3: CASSLRYEQYF
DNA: TGTGCTAGCAGCTTACGATACGAGCAGTACTTC

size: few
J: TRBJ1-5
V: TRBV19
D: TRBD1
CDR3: CASSRTGTGIQPQHF
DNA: TGTGCCAGTAGTAGGACCGGGACAGGGATCCAGCCCCAGCATTTT

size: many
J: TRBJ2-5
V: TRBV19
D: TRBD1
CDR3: CASSKTPGTGGQETQYF
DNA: TGTGCCAGTAGTAAAACCCCCGGGACAGGGGGACAAGAGACCCAGTACTTC

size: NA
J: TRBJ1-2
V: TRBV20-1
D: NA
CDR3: CSARSTEGILYGYTF
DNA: TGCAGTGCTAGATCAACCGAAGGGATCCTCTATGGCTACACCTTC

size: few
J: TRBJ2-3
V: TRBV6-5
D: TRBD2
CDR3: CASSYGLAGPDTQYF
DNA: TGTGCCAGCAGTTACGGACTAGCGGGACCAGATACGCAGTATTTT

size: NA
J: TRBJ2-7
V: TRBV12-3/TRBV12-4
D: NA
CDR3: CASSKTTSYEQYF
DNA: TGTGCCAGCAGTAAGACGACGAGCTACGAGCAGTACTTC

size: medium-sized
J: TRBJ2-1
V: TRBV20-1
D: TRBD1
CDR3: CSARNRGDEQFF
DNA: TGCAGTGCTAGGAACAGGGGGGATGAGCAGTTCTTC

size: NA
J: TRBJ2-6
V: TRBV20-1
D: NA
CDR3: CSARDLRRSSGANVLTF
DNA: TGCAGTGCTAGAGATCTAAGAAGAAGCTCTGGGGCCAACGTCCTGACTTTC

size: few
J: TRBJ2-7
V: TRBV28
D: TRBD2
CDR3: CASSFTSGSGYEQYF
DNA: TGTGCCAGCAGTTTTACTAGCGGGAGTGGCTACGAGCAGTACTTC

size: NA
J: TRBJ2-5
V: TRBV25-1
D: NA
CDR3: CASSTSGETQYF
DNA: TGTGCCAGCAGTACGTCCGGGGAGACCCAGTACTTC

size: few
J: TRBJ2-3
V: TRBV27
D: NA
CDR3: CASSWSPPPDTQYF
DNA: TGTGCCAGCAGTTGGAGCCCACCGCCAGATACGCAGTATTTT

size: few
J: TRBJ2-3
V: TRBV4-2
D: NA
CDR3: CASSQGRTGRDTQYF
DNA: TGTGCCAGCAGCCAAGGACGAACGGGTCGGGATACGCAGTATTTT

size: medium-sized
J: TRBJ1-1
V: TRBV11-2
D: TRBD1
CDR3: CASSRGTGRQGTEAFF
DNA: TGTGCCAGCAGCCGAGGGACAGGGAGGCAGGGCACTGAAGCTTTCTTT

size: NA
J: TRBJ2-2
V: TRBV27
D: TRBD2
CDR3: CASSGLVVGPGELFF
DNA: TGTGCCAGCAGTGGACTAGTAGTGGGACCCGGGGAGCTGTTTTTT

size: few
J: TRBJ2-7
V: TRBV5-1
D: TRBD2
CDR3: CASSSKWTSGSTEQYF
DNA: TGCGCCAGCAGCTCGAAATGGACTAGCGGGAGTACCGAGCAGTACTTC

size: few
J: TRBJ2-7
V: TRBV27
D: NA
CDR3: CASSLSGGRHEQYF
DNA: TGTGCCAGCAGTTTGAGTGGGGGGCGGCACGAGCAGTACTTC

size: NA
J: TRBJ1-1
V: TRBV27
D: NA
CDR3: CASGKETGRMNTEAFF
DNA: TGTGCCAGCGGTAAAGAAACAGGGAGAATGAACACTGAAGCTTTCTTT

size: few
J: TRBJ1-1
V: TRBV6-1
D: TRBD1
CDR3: CASSGYRGGTEAFF
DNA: TGTGCCAGCAGTGGATACAGGGGGGGGACTGAAGCTTTCTTT

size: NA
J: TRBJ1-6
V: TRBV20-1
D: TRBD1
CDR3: CSARVTGADNSPLHF
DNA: TGCAGTGCTAGAGTGACAGGGGCCGATAATTCACCCCTCCACTTT

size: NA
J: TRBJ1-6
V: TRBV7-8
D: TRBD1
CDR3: CASSLEGQGWESPLHF
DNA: TGTGCCAGCAGCTTAGAGGGACAGGGTTGGGAATCACCCCTCCACTTT

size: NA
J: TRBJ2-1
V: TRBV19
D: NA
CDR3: CASSMSNEQFF
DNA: TGTGCCAGTAGTATGAGCAATGAGCAGTTCTTC

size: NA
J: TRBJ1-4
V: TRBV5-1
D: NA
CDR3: CASSLLHSGPGIEKLFF
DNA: TGCGCCAGCAGCTTACTCCACTCAGGGCCGGGTATCGAAAAACTGTTTTTT

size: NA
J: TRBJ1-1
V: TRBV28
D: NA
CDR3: CASSLSQIGTEAFF
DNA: TGTGCCAGCAGTTTGTCGCAAATAGGGACTGAAGCTTTCTTT

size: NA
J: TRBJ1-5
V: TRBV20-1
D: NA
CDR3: CSARDRGRQAGMSPQHF
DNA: TGCAGTGCTAGAGATCGGGGCAGGCAGGCCGGTATGTCGCCCCAGCATTTT

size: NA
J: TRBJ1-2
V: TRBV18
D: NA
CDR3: CASSPDGGQSGYTF
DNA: TGTGCCAGCTCACCGGACGGAGGGCAAAGTGGCTACACCTTC

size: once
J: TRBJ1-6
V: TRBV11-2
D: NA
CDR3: CASRPTGRNNSPLHF
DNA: TGTGCCAGCAGACCTACGGGACGGAATAATTCACCCCTCCACTTT

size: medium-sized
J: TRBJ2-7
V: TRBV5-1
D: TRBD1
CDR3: CASSRDRLSYEQYF
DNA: TGCGCCAGCAGCAGGGACAGGCTCTCGTACGAGCAGTACTTC

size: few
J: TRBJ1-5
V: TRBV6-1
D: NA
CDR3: CASSSSRGGRFNQPQHF
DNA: TGTGCCAGCAGTTCTAGCAGGGGAGGCAGGTTCAATCAGCCCCAGCATTTT

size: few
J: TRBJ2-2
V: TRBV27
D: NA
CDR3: CASEGSGELFF
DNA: TGTGCCTCCGAGGGGTCCGGGGAGCTGTTTTTT

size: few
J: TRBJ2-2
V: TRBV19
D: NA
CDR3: CASLRRSGELFF
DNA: TGTGCCAGTCTTAGACGGTCCGGGGAGCTGTTTTTT

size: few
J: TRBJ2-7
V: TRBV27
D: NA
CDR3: CATASVGTKLGRGYEQYF
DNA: TGTGCCACCGCTTCTGTTGGGACAAAATTAGGGAGGGGGTACGAGCAGTACTTC

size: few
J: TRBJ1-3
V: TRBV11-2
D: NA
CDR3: CASSLFQGSGNTIYF
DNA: TGTGCCAGCAGCTTATTTCAGGGATCTGGAAACACCATATATTTT

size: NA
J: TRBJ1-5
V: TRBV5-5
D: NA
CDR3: CASSFRGKDQPQHF
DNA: TGTGCCAGCAGCTTCAGGGGCAAGGATCAGCCCCAGCATTTT